The following is a TCR beta chain sequence with its context. The antigen is unknown. Donors were drawn from the approximately 120-subject validation cohort, separate from the roughly 670-subject first cohort. Between the trimmed V and J ends, which lost 9 bases and 2 bases, there was a span of 20 bases. From germline, CDR1 is SGHRS and CDR2 YFSETQ. The CDR3 spans 15 residues. The data belong to a study of cytomegalovirus exposure and HLA in healthy donors. Assay: immunoSEQ multiplex PCR; the TCRdb copy retains only in-frame clones and omits some. The sample consists of about 98,000 clones, around 90% of them appearing once. Notes on the study in general: The study designated 150 or so TCR beta chains cytomegalovirus-associated. Later, an analysis found that TCR clusters from the first cohort tended to co-occur in the 130 or so validation repertoires.

What was sequenced was PBMCs. The genes are TRBV5-1 and TRBJ1-2; D gene ambiguous. This clonotype originated in a woman under 40 in good health and CMV-seronegative. The CDR3 loop reads CATSINPIQNYGYTF. CDR3 in DNA: TGCGCCACCTCGATAAACCCCATACAGAACTATGGCTACACCTTC.